This T cell receptor beta chain came from a study of cytomegalovirus exposure and HLA in healthy donors. Study context: An early data release held tens of millions of unique TCRs from HLA-typed donors. Caucasian-associated ancestry cluster membership applied to about 77% of under 450 genotyped donors. Whole-study findings and limits: Differences between HLA loci emerged in a later analysis of TCR association rates, with DRB1 most and HLA-C fewest. A list of 150 or so TCR beta chains associated with cytomegalovirus was given.

The PCR was carried out with 60 Vbeta primers and 13 Jbeta primers. Only in-frame clones appear in the TCRdb table, and some are missing; sequencing was by immunoSEQ multiplex PCR. Among around 170,000 clones listed, over 80% were seen once. With respect to this clone: As yet, its antigen is unknown.

This receptor was obtained from a man aged 40-55 years in good health and CMV-seropositive. Input material: PBMCs.

CDR3 coding DNA: TGTGCCAGCAGCCAGGATGTGCCCTATGGCTACACCTTC. It translates to CASSQDVPYGYTF. The chain joins TRBV5-6 to TRBJ1-2; no clear D gene. The ends were cut back, 4 bases at V and 4 bases at J, with 11 bases in the middle. There are 13 residues in the CDR3. Per germline, CDR1 SGHDT and CDR2 YYEEEE.